The sequence of this TCR beta chain was determined in a study of T cell repertoires in cytomegalovirus infection. As for the study in general: Evidence of both CMV infection and a matching HLA type came from public TCR beta signatures. Study results and limitations: The ex vivo response was dominated by HLA-C-restricted CMV-specific TCR beta clonotypes. Summed public TCR beta family frequency identified CMV carriers bearing the relevant HLA.

With 0 bases removed from V and 1 base from J, the gap between germline ends came to 13 bases. The CDR3 extends over 18 amino acids. On this clonotype itself: The antigen is unknown.

TCRdb reprocessed the reads via MiXCR and lists one record per CDR3 protein. The data show a few hundred thousand distinct CDR3 sequences, about 28% seen once. The specimen was cultured PBMCs, collected from culture after CMV antigen stimulation. The chain has TRBV12-3 or TRBV12-4 and TRBJ1-6; D is perhaps TRBD1 (6 bases). This receptor was obtained from a human donor in good health (CMV status not recorded). Some clones in this sample may be carry-over from other donors' samples. The CDR3 loop is CASSLAQGTGSYNSPLHF. The CDR3 nucleotides read TGTGCCAGCAGTTTAGCACAGGGCACTGGGTCCTATAATTCACCCCTCCACTTT.